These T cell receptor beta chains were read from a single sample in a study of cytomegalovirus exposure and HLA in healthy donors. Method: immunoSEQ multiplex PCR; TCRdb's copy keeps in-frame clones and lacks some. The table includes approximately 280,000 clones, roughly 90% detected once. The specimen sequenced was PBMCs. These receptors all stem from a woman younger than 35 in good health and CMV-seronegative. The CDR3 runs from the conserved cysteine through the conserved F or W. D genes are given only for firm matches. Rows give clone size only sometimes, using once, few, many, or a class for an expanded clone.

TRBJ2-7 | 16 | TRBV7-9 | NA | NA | TGTGCCAGCAGCTCTGGTCTGGGGGCCTTAATCGACGAGCAGTACTTC | CASSSGLGALIDEQYF
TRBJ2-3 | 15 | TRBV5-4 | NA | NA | TGTGCCAGCAGCTTGAGTCTAGTCACTCAAGATACGCAGTATTTT | CASSLSLVTQDTQYF
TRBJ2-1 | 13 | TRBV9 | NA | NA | TGTGCCAGCAGCAGGAGCTCCTACAATGAGCAGTTCTTC | CASSRSSYNEQFF
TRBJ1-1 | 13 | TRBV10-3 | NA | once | TGTGCCATCACCTTTACGAGCAACACTGAAGCTTTCTTT | CAITFTSNTEAFF
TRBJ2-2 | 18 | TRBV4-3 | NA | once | TGCGCCAGCAGCCAAGATCTTCTCAGGGGGGCGAACACCGGGGAGCTGTTTTTT | CASSQDLLRGANTGELFF
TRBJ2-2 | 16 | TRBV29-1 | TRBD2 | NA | TGCAGCGTTCGTCCGGGACTAGCGGGAGGGCCCGGGGAGCTGTTTTTT | CSVRPGLAGGPGELFF
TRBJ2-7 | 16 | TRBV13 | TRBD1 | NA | TGTGCCAGCAGCAGAAAACGTGCAGGGGGCCCATACGAGCAGTACTTC | CASSRKRAGGPYEQYF
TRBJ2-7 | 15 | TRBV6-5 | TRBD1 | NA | TGTGCCAGCAGAATTGGGACAGGGAGCTCCTACGAGCAGTACTTC | CASRIGTGSSYEQYF
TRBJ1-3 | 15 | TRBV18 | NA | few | TGTGCCAGCTCACCAATTTCGGGGGCTGGAAACACCATATATTTT | CASSPISGAGNTIYF
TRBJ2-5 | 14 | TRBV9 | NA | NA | TGTGCCAGCAGCGTAGACCAGCCCGGGGAGACCCAGTACTTC | CASSVDQPGETQYF
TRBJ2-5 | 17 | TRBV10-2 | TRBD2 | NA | TGCGCCAGCAGTGTCAGAACTTTTCGGGGGAGGGAAGAGACCCAGTACTTC | CASSVRTFRGREETQYF
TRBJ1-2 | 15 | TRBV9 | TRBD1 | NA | TGTGCCAGCAGAGCCCCGGGACAGGGGGCTGGAGGCTACACCTTC | CASRAPGQGAGGYTF
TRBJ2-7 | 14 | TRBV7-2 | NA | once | TGTGCCAGCAGCTTGGCGGGGGCGACGGACGAGCAGTACTTC | CASSLAGATDEQYF
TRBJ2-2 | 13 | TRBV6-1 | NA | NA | TGTGCCAGCAGTGAACGAGACACCGGGGAGCTGTTTTTT | CASSERDTGELFF
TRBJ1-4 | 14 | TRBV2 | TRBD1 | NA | TGTGCCAGCAGCGGACAGGGTTCGGATGAAAAACTGTTTTTT | CASSGQGSDEKLFF
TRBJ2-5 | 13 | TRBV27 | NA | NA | TGTGCCAGCACGCCGCGGGGACGGGAGACCCAGTACTTC | CASTPRGRETQYF
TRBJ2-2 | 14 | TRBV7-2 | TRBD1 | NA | TGTGCCAGCAGCTTAAGACAGGGATCCGGGGAGCTGTTTTTT | CASSLRQGSGELFF
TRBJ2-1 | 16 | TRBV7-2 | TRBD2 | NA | TGTGCCAGCAGCACCTGGGGACTAGCGGGAGTTAATGAGCAGTTCTTC | CASSTWGLAGVNEQFF
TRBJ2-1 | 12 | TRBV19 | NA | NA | TGTGCCAGTAGTACGTCGGGTGATGAGCAGTTCTTC | CASSTSGDEQFF
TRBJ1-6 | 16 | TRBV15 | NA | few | TGTGCCACCAGCAGAGATCGTGTTGGGCAGAATTCACCCCTCCACTTT | CATSRDRVGQNSPLHF
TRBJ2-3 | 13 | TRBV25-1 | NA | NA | TGTGCCAGCAGGAGGACTAGCACAGATACGCAGTATTTT | CASRRTSTDTQYF
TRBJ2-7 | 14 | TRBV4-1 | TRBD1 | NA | TGCGCCAGCAGCCAGGGACAGGGGGCCGGGGAGCAGTACTTC | CASSQGQGAGEQYF
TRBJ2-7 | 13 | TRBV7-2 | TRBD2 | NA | TGTGCCAGCAGCAGGGGACTAGCGGGAGAGGAGTACTTC | CASSRGLAGEEYF
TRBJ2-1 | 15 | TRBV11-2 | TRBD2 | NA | TGTGCCAGCAGCGCAACTAGCGGGAGGAACAATGAGCAGTTCTTC | CASSATSGRNNEQFF
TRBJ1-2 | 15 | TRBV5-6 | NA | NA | TGTGCCAGCAGCTTGTTGGGCAGGGTGAACTATGGCTACACCTTC | CASSLLGRVNYGYTF
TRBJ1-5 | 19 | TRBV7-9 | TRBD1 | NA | TGTGCCAGCAGCTTAGCCCCCGCCCGGGACAGGGGAAACGATCAGCCCCAGCATTTT | CASSLAPARDRGNDQPQHF
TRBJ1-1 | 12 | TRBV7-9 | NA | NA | TGTGCCAGCAGCTTAGCGGGGAGTGAAGCTTTCTTT | CASSLAGSEAFF
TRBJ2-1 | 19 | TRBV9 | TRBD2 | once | TGTGCCAGCAGCGTAGGCCAAAGACTAGCGGGGATCACCTACAATGAGCAGTTCTTC | CASSVGQRLAGITYNEQFF
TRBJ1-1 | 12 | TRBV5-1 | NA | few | TGCGCCAGCAGGGCGGTGAACACTGAAGCTTTCTTT | CASRAVNTEAFF
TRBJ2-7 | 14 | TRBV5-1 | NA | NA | TGCGCCAGCAGCGAGGAAGCAGCATACTACGAGCAGTACTTC | CASSEEAAYYEQYF
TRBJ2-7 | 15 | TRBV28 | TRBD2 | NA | TGTGCCAGCAGTTTAGCGGGAGGGGAATCCTACGAGCAGTACTTC | CASSLAGGESYEQYF
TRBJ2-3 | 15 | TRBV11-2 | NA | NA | TGTGCCAGCAGCTTCTTAAGGGGTAGCACAGATACGCAGTATTTT | CASSFLRGSTDTQYF
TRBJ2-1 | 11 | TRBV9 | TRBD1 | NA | TGTGCCAGCACCAACAGGGGGAAGCAGTTCTTC | CASTNRGKQFF
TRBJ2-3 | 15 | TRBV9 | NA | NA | TGTGCCAGCAGCGTCGGTCGGAGCGCTGGGGATACGCAGTATTTT | CASSVGRSAGDTQYF
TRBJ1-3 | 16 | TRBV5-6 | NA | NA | TGTGCCAGCAGCTTGGTGGCAGCTAGCTCTGGAAACACCATATATTTT | CASSLVAASSGNTIYF
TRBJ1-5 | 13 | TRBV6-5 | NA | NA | TGTGCCAGCAGGCCGGGGGTCAATCAGCCCCAGCATTTT | CASRPGVNQPQHF
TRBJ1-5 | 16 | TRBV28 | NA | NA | TGTGCCAGCAGTTTATGGCGGAAAAGCTCGGGTCAGCCCCAGCATTTT | CASSLWRKSSGQPQHF
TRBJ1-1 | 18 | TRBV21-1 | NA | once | TGTGCCAGCAGGAAAAAGGGACAGGGTATTGCGACGGACACTGAAGCTTTCTTT | CASRKKGQGIATDTEAFF
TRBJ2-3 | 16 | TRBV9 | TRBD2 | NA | TGTGCCAGCAGCGTAGGCGTCGGACTAGGGAGAGATACGCAGTATTTT | CASSVGVGLGRDTQYF
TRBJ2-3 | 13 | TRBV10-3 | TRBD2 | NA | TGTGCCACCGGGACTAGCGGGTCAGATACGCAGTATTTT | CATGTSGSDTQYF
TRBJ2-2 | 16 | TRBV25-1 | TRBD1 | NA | TGTGCCAGCAGGATGGGGGACAGCTTCAACTCCGGGGAGCTGTTTTTT | CASRMGDSFNSGELFF
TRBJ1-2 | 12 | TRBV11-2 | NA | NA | TGTGCCAGCAGCTCGGACAGCTATGGCTACACCTTC | CASSSDSYGYTF